This TCR beta chain was captured by sequencing in a study of blood T cell repertoires in COVID-19. Study-level information: Sites in the United States, Italy and Spain provided acute and convalescent COVID-19 samples. Sources were T cells, B-cell-depleted T cells, or PBMCs; the material itself was cDNA or gDNA.

Germline V lookup: CDR1 SQVTM, CDR2 ANQGSEA. V dropped 2 bases and J dropped 3 bases, with 10 bases sitting between them. This CDR3 has 13 residues. Authors' analysis steps: It was from reference gene primer amplification that nucleated cell counts were estimated. Sequencing used immunoSEQ multiplex PCR; TCRdb keeps in-frame clones, though not all of them. Clone size and V and J calls were adopted from that table, with D and trimming inferred from the DNA. Of some 75,000 clones listed, approximately 90% were seen once; the top ten hold roughly 2.7%. This sequence joins TRBV29-1 and TRBJ2-5; TRBD1 might be the D (5 bases). The sample comprised peripheral blood. The sequence was obtained from a man aged 65-85 years with active or convalescent COVID-19. The CDR3 nucleotides read TGCAGCGTTGAAATATCCAGGGAAGAGACCCAGTACTTC. Its protein product is CSVEISREETQYF.